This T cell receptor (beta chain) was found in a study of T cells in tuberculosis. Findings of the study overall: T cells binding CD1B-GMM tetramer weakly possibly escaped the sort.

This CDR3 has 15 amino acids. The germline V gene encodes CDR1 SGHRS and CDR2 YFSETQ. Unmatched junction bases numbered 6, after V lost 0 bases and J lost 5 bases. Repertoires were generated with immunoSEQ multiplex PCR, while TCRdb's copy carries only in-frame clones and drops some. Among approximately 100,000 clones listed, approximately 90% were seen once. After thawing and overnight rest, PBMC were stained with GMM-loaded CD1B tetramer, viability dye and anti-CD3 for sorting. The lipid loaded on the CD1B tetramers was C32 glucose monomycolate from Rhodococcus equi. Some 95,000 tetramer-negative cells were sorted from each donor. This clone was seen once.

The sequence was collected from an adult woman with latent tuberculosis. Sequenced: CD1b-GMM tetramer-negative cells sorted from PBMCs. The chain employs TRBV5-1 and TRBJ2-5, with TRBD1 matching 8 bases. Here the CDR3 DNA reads TGCGCCAGCAGCTTGGGGGACAGGCCGAGGGAGACCCAGTACTTC. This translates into CASSLGDRPRETQYF.